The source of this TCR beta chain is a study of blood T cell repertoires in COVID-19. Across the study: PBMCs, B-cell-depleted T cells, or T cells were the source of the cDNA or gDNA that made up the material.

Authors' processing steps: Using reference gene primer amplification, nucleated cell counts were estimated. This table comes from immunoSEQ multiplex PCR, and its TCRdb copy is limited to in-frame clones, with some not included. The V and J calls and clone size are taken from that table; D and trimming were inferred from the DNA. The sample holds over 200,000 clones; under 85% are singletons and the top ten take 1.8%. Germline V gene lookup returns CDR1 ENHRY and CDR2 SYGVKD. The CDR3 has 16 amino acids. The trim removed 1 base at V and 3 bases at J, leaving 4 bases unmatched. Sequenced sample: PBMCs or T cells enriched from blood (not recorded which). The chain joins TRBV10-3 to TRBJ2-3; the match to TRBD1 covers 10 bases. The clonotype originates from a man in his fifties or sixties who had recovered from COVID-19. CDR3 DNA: TGTGCCATCAGTGAGTGGGGACAGGGGTCAACAGATACGCAGTATTTT. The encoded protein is CAISEWGQGSTDTQYF.